The 32 T cell receptor beta chains given below trace back to one sample, sequenced in a study of OX40 agonist ivuxolimab in advanced cancers. Assay used: immunoSEQ multiplex PCR; TCRdb lists only in-frame clones, some missing. In the table there are 98,000 or so clones, 89% of which are singletons. The material was CD4+ or CD8+ T cells sorted from blood, obtained in a trial of the OX40 agonist ivuxolimab. The receptors were gathered from an adult with an advanced solid tumor such as melanoma, head and neck, liver or kidney cancer.

The V gene is TRBV19, the J gene TRBJ1-1; D unclear. Trimming removed 7 bases at V and 7 bases at J, with 13 bases between. This CDR3 region has 12 residues. The V gene's germline CDR1 is LNHDA and CDR2 SQIVND (reference sequence). DNA for the CDR3: TGTGCCAGTAAAGAAGCTAGGAGTGAAGCTTTCTTT. Translated, it gives CASKEARSEAFF.

The genes are TRBV7-9 and TRBJ2-1; possibly TRBD1 or TRBD2 for D (6 bases each). The CDR3 contains 14 residues. Looked up from germline, CDR1 is SEHNR and CDR2 is FQNEAQ (reference sequence). The V gene lost 7 bases and the J gene lost 8 bases, with 18 bases spanning the gap. DNA of the CDR3: TGTGCCAGCATTGGGGGCGGGGAGAGGGATGAGCAGTTCTTC. It specifies CASIGGGERDEQFF.

The rearrangement links TRBV5-1 to TRBJ1-1; no clear D. CDR1 SGHRS and CDR2 YFSETQ come from the germline V gene. V gave up 0 bases and J gave up 0 bases, with 9 bases separating them. This CDR3 is 15 amino acids long. The CDR3 sequence is CASSLADGLNTEAFF. For the CDR3, the DNA is TGCGCCAGCAGCTTGGCCGACGGGCTGAACACTGAAGCTTTCTTT.

This clone was picked up a small number of times. The gene calls are TRBV13 and TRBJ1-6, with TRBD1 matching over 8 bases. CDR1 is PRHDT and CDR2 is FYEKMQ in the germline V gene (reference sequence). Germline trimming cut 0 bases from V and 6 bases from J; bases unmatched to any gene: 1. There are 15 residues in the CDR3. This CDR3 is CASSLGTGGNSPLHF. DNA of the CDR3: TGTGCCAGCAGCTTAGGTACAGGGGGTAATTCACCCCTCCACTTT. Complete variable domain (other parts from reference TRBV13 and TRBJ1-6): AAGVIQSPRHLIKEKRETATLKCYPIPRHDTVYWYQQGPGQDPQFLISFYEKMQSDKGSIPDRFSAQQFSDYHSELNMSSLELGDSALYFCASSLGTGGNSPLHFGNGTRLTVT.

The V call is TRBV5-1, the J call TRBJ1-1, with TRBD1 as a possible D gene (6 bases). The CDR3 loop spans 14 amino acids. CDR1 is SGHRS and CDR2 is YFSETQ in the germline V gene. The V and J ends lost 0 bases and 4 bases respectively, with 10 bases between them. CDR3 nucleotides: TGCGCCAGCAGCTTGGAGGAGGGGGGCACTGAAGCTTTCTTT. Amino acid sequence: CASSLEEGGTEAFF.

This clone was found once. The chain couples TRBV5-4 to TRBJ2-1; D unclear. With 5 bases removed from V and 10 bases from J, the gap between germline ends came to 10 bases. CDR1 is SGHNT and CDR2 is YYREEE in the germline V gene (reference sequence). This CDR3 is built from 11 residues. Here the CDR3 reads CASRSISEQFF. CDR3 nucleotide sequence: TGTGCCAGCAGAAGTATTTCCGAGCAGTTCTTC.

This rearrangement joins TRBV7-9 to TRBJ1-4; 9 nucleotides align to TRBD1. The CDR3 has 15 amino acids. Germline-derived CDR1 and CDR2 are SEHNR and FQNEAQ (reference sequence). The ends lost 2 bases at V and 6 bases at J; junction bases unmatched: 4. The DNA for the CDR3 is TGTGCCAGCAGCTTACGGACAGGGGTTGATGAAAAACTGTTTTTT. This encodes CASSLRTGVDEKLFF.

V gene TRBV28 combines with J gene TRBJ2-2; D is tentatively TRBD1 or TRBD2 (5 bases each). The CDR3 totals 16 residues. Germline-derived CDR1 and CDR2 are MDHEN and SYDVKM. The V and J ends lost 4 bases and 1 base respectively, with 13 bases between them. The CDR3 region has the DNA TGTGCCAGCAGTTCCTCCGGGACGCAGAACACCGGGGAGCTGTTTTTT. Its protein product is CASSSSGTQNTGELFF.

The rearrangement links TRBV19 to TRBJ2-1, with no clear D. This CDR3 contains 14 residues. V dropped 3 bases and J dropped 6 bases, with 12 bases sitting between them. The germline gives CDR1 LNHDA, CDR2 SQIVND (reference sequence). In DNA form, the CDR3 reads TGTGCCAGTAGTATTTTGGATTTCCGCAATGAGCAGTTCTTC. Protein product: CASSILDFRNEQFF.

The V gene is TRBV7-9, the J gene TRBJ2-6, with 9 bases fitting TRBD2. The CDR3 runs to 18 residues. Germline assignment: CDR1 SEHNR and CDR2 FQNEAQ (reference sequence). The ends lost 1 base at V and 4 bases at J; junction bases unmatched: 8. The CDR3 loop is CASSLGNSGSSGANVLTF. For the CDR3, the DNA is TGTGCCAGCAGCTTAGGGAATAGCGGGAGCTCGGGGGCCAACGTCCTGACTTTC.

This clone has a single count. The genes are TRBV7-9 and TRBJ2-7, with D perhaps matching TRBD1 (6 bases). Trimming took 2 bases from V and 4 from J, leaving 15 bases between them. This CDR3 is built from 15 residues. Germline CDR1 and CDR2: SEHNR and FQNEAQ (reference sequence). The CDR3 DNA sequence: TGTGCCAGCAGCTTATTACAGGGATCCTCTTACGAGCAGTACTTC. Translation gives CASSLLQGSSYEQYF. Complete variable domain (other parts from reference TRBV7-9 and TRBJ2-7): DTGVSQNPRHKITKRGQNVTFRCDPISEHNRLYWYRQTLGQGPEFLTYFQNEAQLEKSRLLSDRFSAERPKGSFSTLEIQRTEQGDSAMYLCASSLLQGSSYEQYFGPGTRLTVT.

The rearrangement uses TRBV11-1 and TRBJ2-7, with 10 bases that match TRBD1. J was trimmed by 3 bases and V by 5 bases; bases with no gene match: 7. Germline values: CDR1 SGHAT, CDR2 FQDESV (reference sequence). CDR3 length equals 15 residues. CDR3 region: CASSDGTGAYYEQYF. DNA for the CDR3: TGTGCCAGCAGCGACGGGACAGGGGCTTACTACGAGCAGTACTTC.

The chain links TRBV5-1 to TRBJ1-2, with TRBD1 matching over 11 bases. V dropped 2 bases and J dropped 5; count of bases not matched to a gene: 8. Germline V gene sequence: CDR1 SGHRS, CDR2 YFSETQ. The CDR3 consists of 16 residues. The CDR3 loop is CASSFSPGQGAYGYTF. CDR3 DNA sequence: TGCGCCAGCAGCTTCTCACCCGGACAGGGGGCTTATGGCTACACCTTC.

The V and J genes are TRBV5-1 and TRBJ2-1; 8 positions match TRBD1. Germline CDR1 and CDR2: SGHRS and YFSETQ. V lost 4 bases to trimming and J lost 0 bases; unmatched junction nucleotides: 3. The CDR3 runs to 15 residues. In DNA form, the CDR3 reads TGCGCCAGCAGCAACAGGGGGGCCTCCTACAATGAGCAGTTCTTC. It specifies CASSNRGASYNEQFF.

The J gene is TRBJ2-1, the V gene TRBV6-5; no clear D gene. The CDR3 spans 13 residues. Between the trimmed V and J ends, which lost 6 bases and 8 bases, there was a span of 14 bases. Germline CDR1 MNHEY, CDR2 SVGAGI. The CDR3 bases are TGTGCCAGCAGCCACTCCGGGTTCGATGAGCAGTTCTTC. Its protein is CASSHSGFDEQFF.

The V gene is TRBV7-2, the J gene TRBJ2-2, with a weak D call TRBD2 (6 bases). This CDR3 is built from 15 residues. With 1 base removed from V and 2 bases from J, the gap between germline ends came to 8 bases. The germline V gene encodes CDR1 SGHTA and CDR2 FQGNSA. CDR3 residues: CASSLGRVNTGELFF. As DNA, the CDR3 is TGTGCCAGCAGCTTAGGGAGGGTTAACACCGGGGAGCTGTTTTTT.

The chain combines TRBV13 with TRBJ2-1; the D is unclear. This CDR3 region has 13 residues. The ends were cut back, 3 bases at V and 8 bases at J, with 11 bases in the middle. Germline CDR1 and CDR2: PRHDT and FYEKMQ (reference sequence). The CDR3 DNA reads as TGTGCCAGCAGCTTGAGGAGTAGGGATGAGCAGTTCTTC. It encodes CASSLRSRDEQFF.

This chain uses TRBV14 with TRBJ1-4, with D possibly TRBD1 on 6 matching bases. With 4 bases removed from V and 5 bases from J, the gap between germline ends came to 8 bases. This CDR3 spans 13 amino acids. Germline V CDR1 and CDR2: SGHDN, FVKESK. The CDR3 region is CASSRGQNEKLFF. DNA for the CDR3: TGTGCCAGCAGCCGGGGGCAGAATGAAAAACTGTTTTTT. Variable domain in full (rest from reference TRBV14 and TRBJ1-4): EAGVTQFPSHSVIEKGQTVTLRCDPISGHDNLYWYRRVMGKEIKFLLHFVKESKQDESGMPNNRFLAERTGGTYSTLKVQPAELEDSGVYFCASSRGQNEKLFFGSGTQLSVL.

V usage is TRBV7-3 and J usage is TRBJ2-6, with TRBD1 identical over 8 bases. The germline V gene has CDR1 SGHTA and CDR2 FQGTGA. The trim removed 2 bases at V and 0 bases at J, leaving 6 bases unmatched. This CDR3 comprises 18 residues. CDR3 bases: TGTGCCAGCAGCTTACGGACAGGGCTCAGCTCTGGGGCCAACGTCCTGACTTTC. Protein product: CASSLRTGLSSGANVLTF.

V and J are TRBV19 and TRBJ2-3; tentative D call: TRBD1 (6 bases). The CDR3 has 13 amino acids. Trimming pared 7 bases from V and 1 base from J, leaving 9 bases between. Germline V gene lookup returns CDR1 LNHDA and CDR2 SQIVND (reference sequence). The CDR3 coding sequence is TGTGCCAGTACACCAGGGGGCACAGATACGCAGTATTTT. The encoded protein is CASTPGGTDTQYF.

The J gene is TRBJ1-2, the V gene TRBV6-6; tentatively, D is TRBD1 (5 bases). Germline V CDR1 and CDR2: MNHNY, SVGAGI (reference sequence). The CDR3 runs to 14 residues. V lost 2 bases to trimming and J lost 7 bases, with 14 bases between them. This chain's CDR3 is CASSYQGGDRGYTF. The DNA for the CDR3 is TGTGCCAGCAGTTACCAGGGTGGAGATCGTGGCTACACCTTC.

The genes are TRBV30 and TRBJ1-5, with D unresolved. V shed 3 bases and J shed 7 bases, with 4 bases lying between them. This CDR3 is built from 10 residues. Per the germline V gene, CDR1 is GTSNPN and CDR2 is SVGIG (reference sequence). CDR3 amino acids: CAWREQPQHF. The CDR3 nucleotides read TGTGCCTGGAGGGAACAGCCCCAGCATTTT.

The chain links TRBV30 to TRBJ2-7; D might be TRBD1 or TRBD2, each matching 7 bases. Per the germline V gene, CDR1 is GTSNPN and CDR2 is SVGIG (reference sequence). Trimming took off 4 bases at V and 0 bases at J, with 13 bases between the two ends. The CDR3 spans 14 residues. CDR3 bases: TGTGCCTGGACCAGGGGGGGGGTCTCCTACGAGCAGTACTTC. Its protein is CAWTRGGVSYEQYF.

The chain is built from TRBV19 and TRBJ2-7; D unclear. The CDR3 has 15 residues. CDR1 LNHDA and CDR2 SQIVND come from the germline V gene (reference sequence). The V end lost 2 bases, the J end lost 3 bases, and 14 bases lay between the germline ends. The chain's CDR3 is CASSINGPTSYEQYF. CDR3 DNA sequence: TGTGCCAGTAGTATAAACGGGCCGACCAGCTACGAGCAGTACTTC.

The CDR3 nucleotides are TGTGCCAGCAGCTCATCCCCAGGATTTGCCTACGAGCAGTACTTC. This gives the protein CASSSSPGFAYEQYF. The V gene is TRBV5-8, the J gene TRBJ2-7, with unresolved D. CDR3 size: 15 residues. V was cut by 3 bases and J by 2 bases, with 15 bases left in between. CDR1 and CDR2 (germline): SGHTS, YDEGEE. Looking up the rest from reference TRBV5-8 and TRBJ2-7 gives the full variable domain: EAGVTQSPTHLIKTRGQQATLRCSPISGHTSVYWYQQALGLGLQFLLWYDEGEERNRGNFPPRFSGRQFPNYSSELNVNALELEDSALYLCASSSSPGFAYEQYFGPGTRLTVT.

The chain links TRBV4-1 to TRBJ2-3; 11 positions match TRBD2. V lost 4 bases to trimming and J lost 0 bases; unmatched junction nucleotides: 6. CDR1 and CDR2 (germline): MGHRA, YSYEKL. The CDR3 has 17 residues. The chain's CDR3 is CASSLSGGVGSTDTQYF. CDR3 bases: TGCGCCAGCAGCCTTAGCGGGGGGGTCGGGAGCACAGATACGCAGTATTTT.

The chain recombines TRBV2 with TRBJ2-5; a possible D gene is TRBD1 (6 bases). V was cut by 6 bases and J by 9 bases, with 23 bases left in between. Germline V CDR1 and CDR2: SNHLY, FYNNEI. CDR3 size: 15 residues. The CDR3 loop is CASSGLNSNRVPQYF. In nucleotides, the CDR3 is TGTGCCAGCAGCGGACTCAATTCCAACAGGGTACCCCAGTACTTC.

Judged by abundance, this clone is medium-sized. The gene calls are TRBV7-9 and TRBJ1-2, with 11 bases identical to TRBD1. The CDR3 consists of 14 residues. V lost 5 bases, J lost 7 bases, and 6 bases stayed unmatched. The germline V gene encodes CDR1 SEHNR and CDR2 FQNEAQ (reference sequence). Here the CDR3 reads CASSLDRGHRGYTF. CDR3 bases: TGTGCCAGCAGCCTGGACAGGGGGCATCGTGGCTACACCTTC.

This chain links TRBV9 with TRBJ1-2; D ambiguous. Between the trimmed V and J ends, which lost 3 bases and 4 bases, there was a span of 16 bases. CDR3 length equals 15 residues. The germline CDR1 and CDR2 sequences are SGDLS and YYNGEE. The CDR3 nucleotides read TGTGCCAGCAGCGCCGACCCTCAGCTCCTCTATGGCTACACCTTC. Translated, it gives CASSADPQLLYGYTF. The variable domain in full, with the rest retrieved from reference TRBV9 and TRBJ1-2, is DSGVTQTPKHLITATGQRVTLRCSPRSGDLSVYWYQQSLDQGLQFLIQYYNGEERAKGNILERFSAQQFPDLHSELNLSSLELGDSALYFCASSADPQLLYGYTFGSGTRLTVV.

The rearrangement links TRBV21-1 to TRBJ1-1. TRBV21-1 is a listed pseudogene. The CDR3 has 23 amino acids. The CDR3 spells CASSKKGSLKKGQEGRVLAEAFF. In nucleotides, the CDR3 is TGTGCCAGCAGCAAAAAGGGGAGCCTAAAAAAAGGGCAAGAGGGACGTGTGCTGGCTGAAGCTTTCTTT.

The J gene is TRBJ2-7, the V gene TRBV5-8; D is unresolved. CDR1 is SGHTS and CDR2 is YDEGEE in the germline V gene. The length of the CDR3 is 14 residues. V gave up 2 bases and J gave up 3 bases, with 12 bases separating them. The CDR3 nucleotides read TGTGCCAGCAGCTTACGGCCAGGCCACTACGAGCAGTACTTC. It encodes CASSLRPGHYEQYF.

The rearrangement joins TRBV5-6 to TRBJ2-5; tentative D call: TRBD2 (6 bases). The CDR3 has 14 residues. Deletions cut 1 base from V and 0 bases from J, with 7 bases between. Germline values: CDR1 SGHDT, CDR2 YYEEEE. The CDR3 protein is CASSLLADQETQYF. In nucleotides, the CDR3 is TGTGCCAGCAGCTTGTTAGCGGACCAAGAGACCCAGTACTTC.